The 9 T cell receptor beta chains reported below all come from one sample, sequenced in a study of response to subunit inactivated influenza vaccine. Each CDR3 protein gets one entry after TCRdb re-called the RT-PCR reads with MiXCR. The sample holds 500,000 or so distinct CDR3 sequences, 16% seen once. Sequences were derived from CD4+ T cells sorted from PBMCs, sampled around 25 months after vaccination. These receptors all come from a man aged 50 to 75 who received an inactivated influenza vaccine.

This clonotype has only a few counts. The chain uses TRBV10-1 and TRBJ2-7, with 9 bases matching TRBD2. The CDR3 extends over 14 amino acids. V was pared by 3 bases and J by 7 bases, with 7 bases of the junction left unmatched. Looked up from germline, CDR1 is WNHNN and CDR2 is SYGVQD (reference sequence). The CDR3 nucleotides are TGCGCCAGCAGTGAACCGGGACTAGCCGGGGAGCAGTACTTC. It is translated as CASSEPGLAGEQYF.

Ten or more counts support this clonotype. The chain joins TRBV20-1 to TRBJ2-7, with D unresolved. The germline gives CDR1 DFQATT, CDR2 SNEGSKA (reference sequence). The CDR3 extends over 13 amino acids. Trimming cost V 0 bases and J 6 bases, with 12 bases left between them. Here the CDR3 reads CSARDIYGFEQYF. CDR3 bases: TGCAGTGCTAGAGACATTTACGGCTTCGAGCAGTACTTC.

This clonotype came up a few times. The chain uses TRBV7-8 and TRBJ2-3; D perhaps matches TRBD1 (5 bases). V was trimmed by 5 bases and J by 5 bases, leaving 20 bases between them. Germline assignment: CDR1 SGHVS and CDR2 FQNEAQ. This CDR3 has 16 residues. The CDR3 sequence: CASSKGATLVLDTQYF. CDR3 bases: TGTGCCAGCAGCAAAGGGGCTACCCTAGTATTAGATACGCAGTATTTT.

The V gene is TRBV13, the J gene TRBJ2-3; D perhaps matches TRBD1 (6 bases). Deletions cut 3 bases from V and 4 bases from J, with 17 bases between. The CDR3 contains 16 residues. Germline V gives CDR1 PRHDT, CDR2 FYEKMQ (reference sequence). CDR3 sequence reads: CASSFLDRRFADTQYF. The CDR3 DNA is TGTGCCAGCAGCTTCTTAGACAGGAGATTCGCAGATACGCAGTATTTT.

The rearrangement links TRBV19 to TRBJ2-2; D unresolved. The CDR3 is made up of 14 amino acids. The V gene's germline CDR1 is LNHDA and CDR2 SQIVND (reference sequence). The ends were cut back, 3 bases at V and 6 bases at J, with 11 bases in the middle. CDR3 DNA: TGTGCCAGTAGTATTGGGCTAGTCTCCGGGGAGCTGTTTTTT. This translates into CASSIGLVSGELFF.

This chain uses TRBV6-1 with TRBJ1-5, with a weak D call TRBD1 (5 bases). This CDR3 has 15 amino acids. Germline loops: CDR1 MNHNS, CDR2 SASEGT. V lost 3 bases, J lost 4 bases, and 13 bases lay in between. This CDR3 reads CASSESRDGNQPQHF. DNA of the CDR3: TGTGCCAGCAGTGAGAGTCGGGACGGAAATCAGCCCCAGCATTTT.

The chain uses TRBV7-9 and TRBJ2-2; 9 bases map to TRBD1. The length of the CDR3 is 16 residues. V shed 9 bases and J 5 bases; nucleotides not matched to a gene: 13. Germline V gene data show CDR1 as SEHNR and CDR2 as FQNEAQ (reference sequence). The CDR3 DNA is TGTGCCAGTTGGCTCTTTGGAGACAGGGGGACCGGGGAGCTGTTTTTT. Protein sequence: CASWLFGDRGTGELFF.

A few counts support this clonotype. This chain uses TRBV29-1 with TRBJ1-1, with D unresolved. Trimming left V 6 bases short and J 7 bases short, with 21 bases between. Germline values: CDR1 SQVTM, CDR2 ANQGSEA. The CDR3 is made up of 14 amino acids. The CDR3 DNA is TGCAGCGTCGCAAGCCCCGGACGGGGTGGTGAAGCTTTCTTT. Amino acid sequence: CSVASPGRGGEAFF.

The CDR3 protein is CASSLQGLYGYTF. DNA for the CDR3: TGTGCCAGCAGTTTGCAGGGCCTCTATGGCTACACCTTC. The V call is TRBV12-3 or TRBV12-4, the J call TRBJ1-2; TRBD1 might be the D (5 bases). With 3 bases removed from V and 4 bases from J, the gap between germline ends came to 9 bases. This CDR3 has 13 amino acids.